Below, 25 T cell receptor beta chains from the same sample are listed, as sequenced in a study of T cell responses to AZD1222 COVID-19 vaccine. This table comes from immunoSEQ multiplex PCR, and its TCRdb copy is limited to in-frame clones, with some not included. The table has about 120,000 clones, just over 90% seen once; the top ten hold 6% to 9%. Here the sequenced sample was peripheral blood, taken on day 0 of AZD1222 vaccination. Receptors were obtained from an adult in good health.

This chain connects TRBV6-6 to TRBJ1-1; 7 positions match TRBD1. This CDR3 is built from 15 residues. V trimming: 6 bases; J trimming: 4 bases; junction bases outside the gene matches: 11. Germline V gives CDR1 MNHNY, CDR2 SVGAGI (reference sequence). The CDR3 DNA follows: TGTGCCAGCAGCCCTCGACAGGGAGGGTCCACTGAAGCTTTCTTT. Residues: CASSPRQGGSTEAFF.

V and J are TRBV12-3 or TRBV12-4 and TRBJ2-1; no firm D call. CDR3 size: 13 residues. Trimming stripped 3 bases from V and 6 bases from J, with 9 bases between. The CDR3 loop is CASSFRGFNEQFF. The DNA of the CDR3 is TGTGCCAGCAGTTTCCGTGGGTTCAATGAGCAGTTCTTC.

This chain joins TRBV2 and TRBJ2-7; D unclear. Germline CDR1 reads SNHLY; CDR2 reads FYNNEI. CDR3 length: 13 residues. V was trimmed by 3 bases and J by 2 bases, leaving 8 bases between them. CDR3 region: CASSDRKPYEQYF. The CDR3 bases are TGTGCCAGCAGTGACAGGAAACCCTACGAGCAGTACTTC.

V gene TRBV3-1 (or the pseudogene TRBV3-2) combines with J gene TRBJ2-1; 11 bases are shared with TRBD2. The CDR3 is 18 amino acids. The junction had 11 bases not matched to a gene; V was cut back by 7 bases and J by 0 bases. Germline V gene data show CDR1 as LGHDT and CDR2 as YNNKEL (reference sequence). CDR3 loop: CASNHWGLAEVSYNEQFF. The CDR3 DNA sequence: TGTGCCAGCAACCATTGGGGACTAGCGGAGGTCTCCTACAATGAGCAGTTCTTC.

The gene calls are TRBV6-5 and TRBJ1-4; no definite D call. The CDR3 has 13 amino acids. Per the germline V gene, CDR1 is MNHEY and CDR2 is SVGAGI. V was clipped by 8 bases and J by 6 bases, with 13 bases between them. CDR3 sequence reads: CASARGWDEKLFF. In nucleotides, the CDR3 is TGTGCCAGCGCCCGCGGGTGGGATGAAAAACTGTTTTTT.

V usage is TRBV5-6 and J usage is TRBJ2-2; TRBD2 agrees at 8 bases. The CDR3 sequence is 16 residues long. The germline V gene has CDR1 SGHDT and CDR2 YYEEEE. The V gene end was trimmed by 2 bases and the J gene end by 3 bases; junction bases not matched to a gene: 6. The CDR3 region has the DNA TGTGCCAGCAGCTTTGAGGCGGGAGGCTACACCGGGGAGCTGTTTTTT. Encoded protein: CASSFEAGGYTGELFF.

V and J are TRBV15 and TRBJ2-2, with D unclear. Germline V gene sequence: CDR1 LNHNV, CDR2 YYDKDF (reference sequence). V lost 2 bases and J lost 7, with 8 bases in between. CDR3 length equals 13 residues. CDR3 region: CATSRTGGGELFF. The CDR3 DNA reads as TGTGCCACCAGCAGAACTGGCGGCGGGGAGCTGTTTTTT.

The rearrangement links TRBV7-9 to TRBJ2-1; D is possibly TRBD2 (5 bases). The length of the CDR3 is 14 residues. Trimming removed 3 bases at V and 5 bases at J, with 11 bases between. Germline V gene sequence: CDR1 SEHNR, CDR2 FQNEAQ (reference sequence). As DNA, the CDR3 is TGTGCCAGCAGCTTTACCCTAGCCGACAATGAGCAGTTCTTC. It translates to CASSFTLADNEQFF.

The CDR3 DNA reads TGTGCCAGCAGGGGTACTAGCGTAAACACCGGGGAGCTGTTTTTT. Its translation: CASRGTSVNTGELFF. The chain links TRBV6-6 to TRBJ2-2, with TRBD2 identical over 7 bases. CDR3 size: 15 residues. Germline CDR1 is MNHNY and CDR2 is SVGAGI (reference sequence). Germline trimming cut 6 bases from V and 2 bases from J; bases unmatched to any gene: 6.

V gene TRBV3-1 (or the pseudogene TRBV3-2) combines with J gene TRBJ2-2; 13 bases line up with TRBD2. The V segment lost 4 bases and the J segment 4 bases; nucleotides outside the gene matches: 3. Germline V gene sequence: CDR1 LGHDT, CDR2 YNNKEL (reference sequence). The CDR3 contains 16 residues. CDR3 protein: CASSPRTSGSTGELFF. DNA for the CDR3: TGTGCCAGCAGCCCCCGGACTAGCGGGAGCACCGGGGAGCTGTTTTTT.

This chain uses TRBV4-1 with TRBJ2-7, with 8 bases fitting TRBD1. The trim removed 4 bases at V and 0 bases at J, leaving 17 bases unmatched. The CDR3 contains 19 residues. In germline, CDR1 is MGHRA, CDR2 YSYEKL. CDR3 sequence reads: CASSPVPDRGPISSYEQYF. The CDR3 nucleotides read TGCGCCAGCAGCCCCGTGCCAGACAGGGGACCCATTAGCTCCTACGAGCAGTACTTC.

The genes are TRBV5-5 and TRBJ1-4; the match to TRBD1 covers 7 bases. In germline, CDR1 is SGHKS, CDR2 YYEKEE (reference sequence). This CDR3 spans 13 amino acids. With V trimmed by 4 bases and J by 8 bases, 5 bases remained unmatched. CDR3 in amino acids: CASSPGGGEKLFF. The CDR3 nucleotides are TGTGCCAGCAGCCCGGGAGGGGGCGAAAAACTGTTTTTT.

The gene calls are TRBV13 and TRBJ2-2; 7 bases map to TRBD1. The CDR3 runs to 14 residues. Germline values: CDR1 PRHDT, CDR2 FYEKMQ (reference sequence). J was trimmed by 6 bases and V by 5 bases; bases with no gene match: 6. The CDR3 reads CASSHRQGAGELFF. CDR3 DNA sequence: TGTGCCAGCAGCCATCGACAGGGAGCCGGGGAGCTGTTTTTT.

The chain couples TRBV28 to TRBJ1-2; D perhaps matches TRBD1 (5 bases). V gave up 4 bases and J gave up 8 bases, with 14 bases separating them. From germline, CDR1 is MDHEN and CDR2 SYDVKM. The CDR3 is 13 residues long. CDR3 coding DNA: TGTGCCAGCAGTTCTGGACGGACAAGGGGCTACACCTTC. Its protein product is CASSSGRTRGYTF.

The genes are TRBV7-9 and TRBJ1-1; D ambiguous. Germline V gene lookup returns CDR1 SEHNR and CDR2 FQNEAQ (reference sequence). The CDR3 contains 15 residues. Trimming stripped 2 bases from V and 1 base from J, with 11 bases between. CDR3 bases: TGTGCCAGCAGCTTATTTCTAGGAGGGAACACTGAAGCTTTCTTT. It codes for CASSLFLGGNTEAFF.

The V call is TRBV3-1 (or the pseudogene TRBV3-2), the J call TRBJ1-1; no clear D gene. V lost 4 bases and J lost 1, with 10 bases in between. The length of the CDR3 is 14 residues. Per germline, CDR1 LGHDT and CDR2 YNNKEL (reference sequence). CDR3 nucleotides: TGTGCCAGCAGCCTCCCGGGCAGGAACACTGAAGCTTTCTTT. This codes for CASSLPGRNTEAFF.

The J gene is TRBJ2-5, the V gene TRBV9; D is uncertain. The CDR3 sequence is 14 residues long. V lost 6 bases and J 5 bases, leaving 17 bases between the germline ends. The germline V gene encodes CDR1 SGDLS and CDR2 YYNGEE. CDR3 in DNA: TGTGCCAGCAATTTGGGTGGGCTAGGGGAGACCCAGTACTTC. This sequence encodes CASNLGGLGETQYF.

In nucleotides, the CDR3 is TGCGCCAGCAGCCCTCAACCGGGGGGAAGAGAGACCCAGTACTTC. Translation gives CASSPQPGGRETQYF. The chain links TRBV4-1 to TRBJ2-5; 7 positions match TRBD2. The germline V gene has CDR1 MGHRA and CDR2 YSYEKL. CDR3 length equals 15 residues. Losses at the gene ends were 4 bases for V and 4 bases for J; bases not matched to a gene: 9.

This clone was recorded only once. As DNA, the CDR3 is TGTGCCAGCACCTCGACACGCAACTCCTACGAGCAGTACTTC. This encodes CASTSTRNSYEQYF. The chain links TRBV28 to TRBJ2-7; no clear D. The CDR3 spans 14 residues. The germline V gene encodes CDR1 MDHEN and CDR2 SYDVKM. Trimming shortened V by 7 bases and J by 0 bases, and 13 bases separated the two germline ends.

This sequence joins TRBV5-4 and TRBJ1-2; 10 bases agree with TRBD1. The V gene end was trimmed by 4 bases and the J gene end by 5 bases; junction bases not matched to a gene: 5. The CDR3 has 14 residues. Germline CDR1 and CDR2: SGHNT and YYREEE (reference sequence). The CDR3 spells CASSTWTGGYGYTF. The DNA for the CDR3 is TGTGCCAGCAGCACCTGGACAGGGGGATATGGCTACACCTTC.

V gene TRBV10-3 combines with J gene TRBJ2-3, with unresolved D. The CDR3 runs to 16 residues. CDR1 ENHRY and CDR2 SYGVKD come from the germline V gene. Trimming cost V 0 bases and J 1 base, with 11 bases left between them. The CDR3 DNA follows: TGTGCCATCAGTGAGTCTTTCGGAGTTCGCACAGATACGCAGTATTTT. Translating gives CAISESFGVRTDTQYF.

This clone was detected once. The DNA for the CDR3 is TGTGCCAGCAGCGTTAGCGGGGACTACAATGAGCAGTTCTTC. This sequence encodes CASSVSGDYNEQFF. The chain uses TRBV9 and TRBJ2-1, with TRBD2 identical over 8 bases. This CDR3 contains 14 residues. Germline V CDR1 and CDR2: SGDLS, YYNGEE. Losses at the gene ends were 2 bases for V and 3 bases for J; bases not matched to a gene: 1.

This chain joins TRBV5-1 and TRBJ2-1; 7 bases line up with TRBD2. The trim removed 0 bases at V and 3 bases at J, leaving 3 bases unmatched. CDR1 SGHRS and CDR2 YFSETQ come from the germline V gene. This CDR3 has 15 residues. The CDR3 region is CASSLERGSYNEQFF. CDR3 DNA: TGCGCCAGCAGCTTGGAGCGGGGAAGCTACAATGAGCAGTTCTTC.

J is TRBJ1-5 and V is TRBV19; D is possibly TRBD1 (5 bases). The CDR3 has 17 residues. Trimming stripped 5 bases from V and 7 bases from J, with 24 bases between. Germline CDR1 LNHDA, CDR2 SQIVND (reference sequence). CDR3 in amino acids: CASSPRQTETERQPQHF. CDR3 coding DNA: TGTGCCAGTAGTCCCCGACAGACTGAAACTGAGCGGCAGCCCCAGCATTTT.

This chain joins TRBV6-2 or TRBV6-3 and TRBJ1-1; D uncertain. This CDR3 contains 13 residues. Trimming pared 6 bases from V and 11 bases from J, leaving 19 bases between. Germline CDR1 reads MNHEY; CDR2 reads SVGEGT. The CDR3 sequence: CASSPVNGVGAFF. The CDR3 bases are TGTGCCAGCAGCCCCGTAAACGGGGTTGGGGCTTTCTTT.